These 15 T cell receptor beta chains were sequenced from one sample in a study of blood T cell repertoires in COVID-19. Here immunoSEQ multiplex PCR was the method, and the copy in TCRdb shows in-frame clones only, minus some. Among about 130,000 clones listed, about 76% were seen once. The material sequenced was peripheral blood. Every receptor here comes from a woman in her 70s with COVID-19, enrolled during active disease.

The gene calls are TRBV7-9 and TRBJ2-5; possible D gene TRBD1, 5 bases. Germline V CDR1 and CDR2: SEHNR, FQNEAQ (reference sequence). CDR3 length equals 14 residues. The V gene lost 6 bases and the J gene lost 5 bases, with 16 bases spanning the gap. CDR3 coding DNA: TGTGCCAGCAGTTCCTTAGGACAACTGGAGACCCAGTACTTC. Protein: CASSSLGQLETQYF.

The genes are TRBV19 and TRBJ2-7, with 10 bases that match TRBD1. CDR1 and CDR2 from the germline V gene are LNHDA and SQIVND (reference sequence). This CDR3 comprises 14 residues. Unmatched junction bases numbered 8, after V lost 6 bases and J lost 6 bases. The CDR3 is CASRDRGRRVEQYF. Here the CDR3 DNA reads TGTGCCAGTAGGGACAGGGGGAGGCGAGTCGAGCAGTACTTC. Variable domain in full (rest from reference TRBV19 and TRBJ2-7): DGGITQSPKYLFRKEGQNVTLSCEQNLNHDAMYWYRQDPGQGLRLIYYSQIVNDFQKGDIAEGYSVSREKKESFPLTVTSAQKNPTAFYLCASRDRGRRVEQYFGPGTRLTVT.

This chain uses TRBV7-2 with TRBJ2-3; possible D gene TRBD2, 5 bases. The CDR3 contains 15 residues. The V and J ends lost 5 bases and 0 bases respectively, with 12 bases between them. The germline V gene has CDR1 SGHTA and CDR2 FQGNSA. The CDR3 bases are TGTGCCAGCAGCCCCCCGGGAATTAGCACAGATACGCAGTATTTT. Protein sequence: CASSPPGISTDTQYF.

The chain links TRBV27 to TRBJ2-3, with TRBD2 matching 13 bases. V was pared by 0 bases and J by 4 bases, with 7 bases of the junction left unmatched. The CDR3 has 18 residues. Germline V CDR1 and CDR2: MNHEY, SMNVEV (reference sequence). CDR3 residues: CASSLSGSGLAGADTQYF. CDR3 DNA sequence: TGTGCCAGCAGTTTATCGGGGTCAGGACTAGCGGGGGCAGATACGCAGTATTTT.

The J gene is TRBJ1-4, the V gene TRBV27; TRBD1 might be the D (5 bases). Germline V gene sequence: CDR1 MNHEY, CDR2 SMNVEV (reference sequence). The CDR3 covers 14 residues. The germline V and J ends were trimmed by 6 bases and 3 bases, with 11 bases remaining between them. For the CDR3, the DNA is TGTGCCAGCAGCATTGGACACCCTAATGAAAAACTGTTTTTT. Its protein is CASSIGHPNEKLFF. Full variable domain (outside the CDR3, taken from reference TRBV27 and TRBJ1-4): EAQVTQNPRYLITVTGKKLTVTCSQNMNHEYMSWYRQDPGLGLRQIYYSMNVEVTDKGDVPEGYKVSRKEKRNFPLILESPSPNQTSLYFCASSIGHPNEKLFFGSGTQLSVL.

This chain joins TRBV6-2 or TRBV6-3 and TRBJ2-5; 12 bases map to TRBD2. V lost 6 bases, J lost 1 base, and 15 bases stayed unmatched. Germline assignment: CDR1 MNHEY and CDR2 SVGEGT. CDR3 length equals 19 residues. This CDR3 reads CASSPRGVTSGGLQETQYF. The CDR3 DNA reads as TGTGCCAGCAGCCCTAGGGGCGTAACTAGCGGGGGGCTCCAAGAGACCCAGTACTTC.

This clone was seen only once. V and J are TRBV9 and TRBJ2-1; 9 bases fit TRBD1. The J segment lost 5 bases and the V segment lost 3 bases, leaving 6 bases of the junction unmatched. Germline V gene lookup returns CDR1 SGDLS and CDR2 YYNGEE. The CDR3 spans 15 residues. CDR3 sequence: CASSAWDRVDNEQFF. CDR3 coding DNA: TGTGCCAGCAGCGCCTGGGACAGGGTAGACAATGAGCAGTTCTTC.

CDR3 sequence reads: CASSLRGPGQGNEKLFF. The CDR3 DNA reads as TGCGCCAGCAGCTTGAGGGGCCCGGGACAGGGGAATGAAAAACTGTTTTTT. This rearrangement joins TRBV5-1 to TRBJ1-4; 10 nucleotides line up with TRBD1. Germline loops: CDR1 SGHRS, CDR2 YFSETQ. J was trimmed by 5 bases and V by 1 base; bases with no gene match: 8. The CDR3 is 17 residues long.

This chain connects TRBV7-9 to TRBJ2-1; TRBD1 might be the D (7 bases). The CDR3 has 15 amino acids. The germline V gene encodes CDR1 SEHNR and CDR2 FQNEAQ (reference sequence). V was trimmed by 5 bases and J by 6 bases, leaving 17 bases between them. The CDR3 loop is CASSEEGAGSNEQFF. The CDR3 coding sequence is TGTGCCAGCAGCGAGGAGGGGGCAGGCAGCAATGAGCAGTTCTTC.

This clone has more than one count but fewer than ten. The CDR3 coding sequence is TGTGCCAGCAGGAGTATGGCCTATAATTCACCCCTCCACTTT. It yields the protein CASRSMAYNSPLHF. The chain joins TRBV5-6 to TRBJ1-6; D is ambiguous. Germline assignment: CDR1 SGHDT and CDR2 YYEEEE. V dropped 5 bases and J dropped 2 bases, with 8 bases sitting between them. The CDR3 has 14 residues.

This chain joins TRBV7-9 and TRBJ1-5; tentative D call: TRBD1 (6 bases). The CDR3 loop spans 16 amino acids. Germline loops: CDR1 SEHNR, CDR2 FQNEAQ (reference sequence). V was clipped by 5 bases and J by 7 bases, with 21 bases between them. CDR3 in DNA: TGTGCCAGCAGCCCTGGCGTGGGGGGGCCTATCCAGCCCCAGCATTTT. It is translated as CASSPGVGGPIQPQHF.

This clone was picked up a small number of times. The chain is built from TRBV28 and TRBJ1-4; weak D call: TRBD1 (6 bases). Germline V lookup: CDR1 MDHEN, CDR2 SYDVKM. V lost 6 bases and J lost 6, with 8 bases in between. This CDR3 comprises 12 residues. In nucleotides, the CDR3 is TGTGCCAGCAGAGGACAGTATGAAAAACTGTTTTTT. This codes for CASRGQYEKLFF.

This rearrangement joins TRBV5-1 to TRBJ1-6; the D is unclear. Germline-derived CDR1 and CDR2 are SGHRS and YFSETQ. The CDR3 consists of 16 residues. The V and J ends lost 5 bases and 0 bases respectively, with 12 bases between them. The CDR3 protein is CASRMTSSSYNSPLHF. CDR3 nucleotide sequence: TGCGCCAGCAGGATGACAAGTAGCTCCTATAATTCACCCCTCCACTTT.

This clone was found many times. V and J are TRBV4-3 and TRBJ1-6; D is uncertain. Per the germline V gene, CDR1 is LGHNA and CDR2 is YSLEER. The CDR3 is made up of 15 amino acids. V was shortened by 1 base and J by 8 bases, with 12 bases between the two germline ends. The chain's CDR3 is CASSQAPDSDSPLHF. DNA of the CDR3: TGCGCCAGCAGCCAAGCTCCGGACTCAGATTCACCCCTCCACTTT.

The chain recombines TRBV6-1 with TRBJ2-7, with a possible D match to TRBD2 (6 bases). CDR3 length: 14 amino acids. Germline V lookup: CDR1 MNHNS, CDR2 SASEGT. The V gene lost 2 bases and the J gene lost 3 bases, with 11 bases spanning the gap. CDR3 coding DNA: TGTGCCAGCAGTGAACAAGGGACTTTCTACGAGCAGTACTTC. It specifies CASSEQGTFYEQYF.